This paragraph reports one T cell receptor (beta chain). These data are taken from a study of blood T cell repertoires in COVID-19. Background on the study: Acute and convalescent COVID-19 samples came from the United States, Italy and Spain. PBMCs, B-cell-depleted T cells, or T cells were the source of the cDNA or gDNA that made up the material.

Repertoires were generated with immunoSEQ multiplex PCR, while TCRdb's copy carries only in-frame clones and drops some. The table lists 200,000 or so clones, more than 75% of them singletons. The V gene end was trimmed by 10 bases and the J gene end by 3 bases; junction bases not matched to a gene: 9. Germline loops: CDR1 MDHEN, CDR2 SYDVKM. This CDR3 contains 13 residues. This receptor was taken from a man older than 75 with acute or convalescent COVID-19. V is TRBV28 and J is TRBJ2-7, with 7 bases fitting TRBD2. Material for sequencing was peripheral blood. The CDR3 region is CATSGLVRYEQYF. CDR3 sequence (DNA): TGTGCCACTTCCGGACTAGTCCGCTACGAGCAGTACTTC.